The T cell receptor (beta chain) under discussion was sequenced for a study of PD-1 blockade in classical Hodgkin lymphoma. Findings of the study overall: It was among complete responders that baseline diversity resembled that of newly diagnosed patients.

In regard to this clone: Its specificity is not known.

V was pared by 4 bases and J by 7 bases, with 7 bases of the junction left unmatched. This CDR3 comprises 13 residues. Germline assignment: CDR1 SQVTM and CDR2 ANQGSEA. Every patient experienced relapse after autologous stem cell transplantation, and brentuximab vedotin exposure varied. Each best response was a complete response, a partial response or progressive disease. Sequenced by immunoSEQ multiplex PCR; TCRdb stores in-frame clones only, minus some. The profile shows more than 50,000 clones, roughly two thirds of them singletons. The chain carries TRBV29-1 and TRBJ1-5, with 7 positions matching TRBD1. The specimen was peripheral blood mononuclear cells (PBMCs), collected before the second cycle of nivolumab. The receptor's source is a human donor with classical Hodgkin lymphoma. The CDR3 here is CSVAAGGGQPQHF. In DNA form, the CDR3 reads TGCAGCGTTGCGGCAGGGGGTGGGCAGCCCCAGCATTTT.